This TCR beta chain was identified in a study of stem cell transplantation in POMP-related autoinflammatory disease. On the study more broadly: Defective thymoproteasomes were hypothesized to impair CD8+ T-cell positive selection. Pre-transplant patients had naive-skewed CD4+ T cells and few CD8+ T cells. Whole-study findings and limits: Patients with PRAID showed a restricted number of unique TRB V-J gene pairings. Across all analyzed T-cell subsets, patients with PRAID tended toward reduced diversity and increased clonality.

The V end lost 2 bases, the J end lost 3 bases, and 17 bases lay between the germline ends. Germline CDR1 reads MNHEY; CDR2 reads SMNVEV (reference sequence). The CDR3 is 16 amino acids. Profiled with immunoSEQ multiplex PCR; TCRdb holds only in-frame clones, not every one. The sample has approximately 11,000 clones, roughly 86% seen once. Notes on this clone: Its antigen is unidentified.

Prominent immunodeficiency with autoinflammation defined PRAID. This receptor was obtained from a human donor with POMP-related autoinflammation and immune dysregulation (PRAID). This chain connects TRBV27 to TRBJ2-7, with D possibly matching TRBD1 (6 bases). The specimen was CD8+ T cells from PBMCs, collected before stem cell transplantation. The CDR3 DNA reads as TGTGCCAGCAGTTTAGCCTCCGGGACAACGGGCTACGAGCAGTACTTC. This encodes CASSLASGTTGYEQYF.